The present entry profiles one TCR beta chain with its context. The sample belongs to a study of beta chain features in type 1 diabetes. Germline-derived CDR1 and CDR2 are SGHAT and FQNNGV. The CDR3 length is 18 residues. V shed 6 bases and J 1 base; nucleotides not matched to a gene: 17. Investigators reverse transcribed all isolated RNA, so they sequenced expressed TCRB transcripts. TCRdb keeps only in-frame clones here, not all; method: immunoSEQ multiplex PCR. The table has 620,000 or so clones, about 16% seen once; the top ten hold 0.09% to 0.095%. Sequencing was carried out using naive CD4+ T cells from blood. The source is a man between 18 and 35 years old in good health. The chain carries TRBV11-2 and TRBJ1-1; 7 positions match TRBD1. The CDR3 bases are TGTGCCAGCAGATACATCCGGCAGAGGGGGCTGAGGAACACTGAAGCTTTCTTT. Amino acids: CASRYIRQRGLRNTEAFF. The full variable domain, in which reference TRBV11-2 and TRBJ1-1 provide the parts outside the CDR3, is EAGVAQSPRYKIIEKRQSVAFWCNPISGHATLYWYQQILGQGPKLLIQFQNNGVVDDSQLPKDRFSAERLKGVDSTLKIQPAKLEDSAVYLCASRYIRQRGLRNTEAFFGQGTRLTVV.